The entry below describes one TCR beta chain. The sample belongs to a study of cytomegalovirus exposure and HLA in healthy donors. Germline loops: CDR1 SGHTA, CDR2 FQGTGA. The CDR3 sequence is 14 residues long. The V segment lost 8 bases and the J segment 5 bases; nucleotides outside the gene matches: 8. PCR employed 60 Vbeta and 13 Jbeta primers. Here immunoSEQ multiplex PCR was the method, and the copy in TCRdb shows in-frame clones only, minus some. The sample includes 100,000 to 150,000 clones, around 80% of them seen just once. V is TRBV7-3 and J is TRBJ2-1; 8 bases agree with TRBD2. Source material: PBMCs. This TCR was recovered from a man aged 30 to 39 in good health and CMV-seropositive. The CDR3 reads CASGTSGRNNEQFF. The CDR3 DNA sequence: TGTGCCAGCGGTACTAGCGGTCGCAACAATGAGCAGTTCTTC.